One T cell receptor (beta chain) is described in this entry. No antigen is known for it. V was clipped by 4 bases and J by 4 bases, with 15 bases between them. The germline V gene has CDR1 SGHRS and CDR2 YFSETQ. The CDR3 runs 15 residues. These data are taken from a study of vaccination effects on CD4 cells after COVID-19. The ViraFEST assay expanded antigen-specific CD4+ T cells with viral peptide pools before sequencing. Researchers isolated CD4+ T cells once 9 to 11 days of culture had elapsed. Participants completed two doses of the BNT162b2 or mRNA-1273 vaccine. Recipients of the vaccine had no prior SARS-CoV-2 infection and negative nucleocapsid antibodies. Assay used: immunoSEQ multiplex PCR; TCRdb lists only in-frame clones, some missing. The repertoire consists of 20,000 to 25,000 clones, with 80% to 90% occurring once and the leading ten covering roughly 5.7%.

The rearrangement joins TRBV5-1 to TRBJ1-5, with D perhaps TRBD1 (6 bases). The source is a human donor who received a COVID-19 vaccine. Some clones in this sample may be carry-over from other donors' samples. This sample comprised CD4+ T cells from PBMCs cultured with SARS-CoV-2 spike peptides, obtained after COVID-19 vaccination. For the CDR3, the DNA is TGCGCCAGCAGCCTAACGACAGGCATGAATCAGCCCCAGCATTTT. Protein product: CASSLTTGMNQPQHF.